This TCR beta chain was obtained from a study of blood T cell repertoires in COVID-19. Study summary: Samples taken during acute and convalescent COVID-19 were collected in the United States, Italy and Spain. PBMCs, B-cell-depleted T cells, or T cells were the source of the cDNA or gDNA that made up the material.

V was clipped by 7 bases and J by 5 bases; unmatched bases: 6. The CDR3 is 13 amino acids. Looked up from germline, CDR1 is SGHNT and CDR2 is YYREEE (reference sequence). Method: immunoSEQ multiplex PCR; TCRdb's copy keeps in-frame clones and lacks some. The sample consists of about 78,000 clones, about 92% of them appearing once. Sequenced sample: peripheral blood. This TCR derives from a woman aged 45-65 years in a cohort sampled during active COVID-19. This sequence joins TRBV5-4 and TRBJ2-7; 10 bases align to TRBD2. The DNA of the CDR3 is TGTGCCAGCCACCGGACTAGCGGAGACGAGCAGTACTTC. This encodes CASHRTSGDEQYF. Full variable domain (remainder filled in from reference TRBV5-4 and TRBJ2-7): ETGVTQSPTHLIKTRGQQVTLRCSSQSGHNTVSWYQQALGQGPQFIFQYYREEENGRGNFPPRFSGLQFPNYSSELNVNALELDDSALYLCASHRTSGDEQYFGPGTRLTVT.